These 20 T cell receptor beta chains were sequenced from one sample in a study of early T cells in non-severe SARS-CoV-2 infection. TCRdb re-called the 5' RACE reads through MiXCR, storing one row per CDR3 protein. The table shows 48,000 or so distinct CDR3 sequences, with roughly an eighth occurring only once. The sample taken for sequencing was whole blood. These receptors were taken from an adult who was a healthcare worker with PCR-confirmed SARS-CoV-2 infection or an uninfected control (not recorded which).

Remarks on this clonotype: One end of the junction is discordant with germline, which a read error may explain. The chain couples TRBV27 to TRBJ1-1; tentative D call: TRBD1 (5 bases). The CDR3 sequence is 15 residues long. Looked up from germline, CDR1 is MNHEY and CDR2 is SMNVEV (reference sequence). The CDR3 sequence is CTSRRDRGMNTEAFF. In nucleotides, the CDR3 is TGTACCAGCAGGAGGGACCGGGGGATGAACACTGAAGCTTTCTTT.

Ten or more counts support this clonotype. This rearrangement joins TRBV4-1 to TRBJ1-2, with D maybe TRBD1 (5 bases). Trimming shortened V by 3 bases and J by 4 bases, and 15 bases separated the two germline ends. The CDR3 length is 15 residues. Germline V gene data show CDR1 as MGHRA and CDR2 as YSYEKL. CDR3 in DNA: TGCGCCAGCAGCCATGAGGCGCGGGGGATCTATGGCTACACCTTC. Residues: CASSHEARGIYGYTF.

The chain recombines TRBV19 with TRBJ1-5; D is unclear. V was shortened by 5 bases and J by 7 bases, with 18 bases between the two germline ends. The CDR3 consists of 15 residues. Looked up from germline, CDR1 is LNHDA and CDR2 is SQIVND (reference sequence). CDR3 DNA: TGTGCCAGTAGTCCTCGCCCTCCGGGAGACCAGCCCCAGCATTTT. As protein: CASSPRPPGDQPQHF.

This chain links TRBV29-1 with TRBJ1-3; D is ambiguous. The V end lost 5 bases, the J end lost 4 bases, and 12 bases lay between the germline ends. This CDR3 comprises 13 residues. Looked up from germline, CDR1 is SQVTM and CDR2 is ANQGSEA. The CDR3 is CSVSHGRGNTIYF. The CDR3 region has the DNA TGCAGCGTTAGTCACGGGAGGGGAAACACCATATATTTT.

The sample holds many counts of this clonotype. The V call is TRBV6-1, the J call TRBJ1-1; maybe TRBD1 (5 bases). The CDR3 is made up of 12 amino acids. Germline assignment: CDR1 MNHNS and CDR2 SASEGT. V lost 11 bases to trimming and J lost 1 base, with 11 bases between them. The chain's CDR3 is CAVGRTNTEAFF. CDR3 sequence (DNA): TGTGCCGTGGGGCGGACGAACACTGAAGCTTTCTTT.

This clonotype was detected ten times or more. This chain uses TRBV7-6 with TRBJ2-6; possibly TRBD2 for D (6 bases). Germline loops: CDR1 SGHVS, CDR2 FNYEAQ. Trimming cost V 2 bases and J 2 bases, with 13 bases left between them. CDR3 size: 17 residues. The CDR3 region is CASSLTGDGAGANVLTF. CDR3 DNA sequence: TGTGCCAGCAGCTTAACGGGAGACGGGGCTGGGGCCAACGTCCTGACTTTC. The full variable domain, its missing parts supplied by reference TRBV7-6 and TRBJ2-6, is GAGVSQSPRYKVTKRGQDVALRCDPISGHVSLYWYRQALGQGPEFLTYFNYEAQQDKSGLPNDRFSAERPEGSISTLTIQRTEQRDSAMYRCASSLTGDGAGANVLTFGAGSRLTVL.

CDR3 DNA sequence: TGTGCCAGCAGCACCGGGACAGGGCCCGGTGAAGCTTTCTTT. This gives the protein CASSTGTGPGEAFF. The rearrangement links TRBV11-2 to TRBJ1-1; the match to TRBD1 covers 9 bases. The V gene's germline CDR1 is SGHAT and CDR2 FQNNGV. Trimming at V came to 5 bases and at J to 7 bases, leaving 8 bases not matched to a gene. The CDR3 consists of 14 residues.

The table lists this clonotype with many counts. This sequence joins TRBV14 and TRBJ1-4, with D hard to call. Germline V lookup: CDR1 SGHDN, CDR2 FVKESK. This CDR3 has 16 amino acids. Trimming pared 0 bases from V and 10 bases from J, leaving 18 bases between. CDR3 nucleotide sequence: TGTGCCAGCAGCCAAGATCTCGGCAGGCTTCGGACAAAACTGTTTTTT. Translating it yields CASSQDLGRLRTKLFF.

This clonotype was recorded a few times. The chain combines TRBV29-1 with TRBJ1-3; D remains unclear. CDR1 is SQVTM and CDR2 is ANQGSEA in the germline V gene. The CDR3 covers 11 residues. The V end lost 8 bases, the J end lost 3 bases, and 8 bases lay between the germline ends. The CDR3 is CSFRSGNTIYF. As DNA, the CDR3 is TGCAGCTTTAGAAGTGGAAACACCATATATTTT.

This clonotype has at least ten counts. The V gene is TRBV27, the J gene TRBJ2-7; a possible D gene is TRBD2 (5 bases). V was cut by 3 bases and J by 6 bases, with 9 bases left in between. From germline, CDR1 is MNHEY and CDR2 SMNVEV (reference sequence). The CDR3 runs 12 residues. The CDR3 sequence: CASSLPGGEQYF. As DNA, the CDR3 is TGTGCCAGCAGTTTGCCCGGAGGCGAGCAGTACTTC.

The V call is TRBV20-1, the J call TRBJ1-2; possible D gene TRBD1, 5 bases. The CDR3 totals 14 residues. Trimming removed 5 bases at V and 2 bases at J, with 15 bases between. Germline assignment: CDR1 DFQATT and CDR2 SNEGSKA (reference sequence). CDR3 sequence: CSADHRLGNYGYTF. CDR3 DNA sequence: TGCAGTGCTGACCACAGGTTGGGGAACTATGGCTACACCTTC.

This clonotype was seen more than once but under ten times. This chain links TRBV7-9 with TRBJ2-7; D is perhaps TRBD1 or TRBD2 (5 bases each). Germline lookup yields CDR1 SEHNR and CDR2 FQNEAQ (reference sequence). V lost 5 bases and J 2 bases, leaving 13 bases between the germline ends. CDR3 length: 14 amino acids. The CDR3 DNA follows: TGTGCCAGCAGCCCCCGGGACCTGACCTACGAGCAGTACTTC. This sequence encodes CASSPRDLTYEQYF.

The V gene is TRBV29-1, the J gene TRBJ2-3; a weak D match, TRBD2 (6 bases). The CDR3 has 12 amino acids. V was shortened by 7 bases and J by 2 bases, with 10 bases between the two germline ends. Germline-derived CDR1 and CDR2 are SQVTM and ANQGSEA. The CDR3 nucleotides are TGCAGCGCAACGGGGGACACAGATACGCAGTATTTT. It is translated as CSATGDTDTQYF.

At least ten counts were recorded for this clonotype. This chain links TRBV11-3 with TRBJ2-1; TRBD2 aligns across 11 bases. CDR1 SGHNT and CDR2 YENEEA come from the germline V gene. V lost 1 base to trimming and J lost 10 bases; unmatched junction nucleotides: 12. CDR3 size: 17 residues. CDR3 nucleotide sequence: TGTGCCAGCAGCTTAGGAGGTGCCGGGACTAGCGGCGGAGAGCAGTTCTTC. Protein sequence: CASSLGGAGTSGGEQFF.

This clonotype was observed many times. The genes are TRBV7-9 and TRBJ2-5; 8 positions agree with TRBD1. Unmatched junction bases numbered 9, after V lost 7 bases and J lost 5 bases. Germline V gene sequence: CDR1 SEHNR, CDR2 FQNEAQ (reference sequence). The CDR3 has 14 residues. The CDR3 spells CASTQGARDETQYF. CDR3 nucleotides: TGTGCCAGCACCCAGGGGGCCAGGGATGAGACCCAGTACTTC.

At least ten counts were recorded for this clonotype. The J gene is TRBJ2-3, the V gene TRBV27; 12 nucleotides align to TRBD2. V was pared by 2 bases and J by 4 bases, with 4 bases of the junction left unmatched. There are 16 residues in the CDR3. Germline values: CDR1 MNHEY, CDR2 SMNVEV (reference sequence). CDR3 bases: TGTGCCAGCAGTTTAGCCGGACTAGCGGGGCCAGATACGCAGTATTTT. Its protein is CASSLAGLAGPDTQYF.

There are many counts of this clonotype. The rearrangement uses TRBV12-3 or TRBV12-4 and TRBJ1-5; D gene uncertain. V was shortened by 8 bases and J by 2 bases, with 13 bases between the two germline ends. The CDR3 extends over 14 amino acids. The CDR3 DNA reads TGTGCCAGCTCAGTTTATAAGGGCAATCAGCCCCAGCATTTT. It translates to CASSVYKGNQPQHF.

This rearrangement joins TRBV28 to TRBJ1-6; no reliable D call. Germline V gene sequence: CDR1 MDHEN, CDR2 SYDVKM. The CDR3 is made up of 15 amino acids. The V end was cut by 7 bases, the J end by 11 bases, with 21 bases between. This chain's CDR3 is CASTEAELGSAPLHF. In DNA form, the CDR3 reads TGTGCCAGCACGGAGGCAGAATTGGGATCTGCACCCCTCCACTTT.

The rearrangement uses TRBV7-9 and TRBJ2-5; 7 bases line up with TRBD1. The CDR3 spans 16 residues. Germline CDR1 is SEHNR and CDR2 is FQNEAQ (reference sequence). The J segment lost 2 bases and the V segment lost 2 bases, leaving 8 bases of the junction unmatched. CDR3 in DNA: TGTGCCAGCAGCTTAAGGGACAGCGTTCCTCAAGAGACCCAGTACTTC. This codes for CASSLRDSVPQETQYF.

This clonotype was recorded many times. The chain employs TRBV28 and TRBJ2-7; TRBD1 agrees at 9 bases. Germline CDR1 and CDR2: MDHEN and SYDVKM. The trim removed 5 bases at V and 0 bases at J, leaving 2 bases unmatched. The CDR3 is 14 residues long. CDR3 in amino acids: CASSQTGGSYEQYF. The CDR3 coding sequence is TGTGCCAGCAGTCAGACAGGGGGCTCCTACGAGCAGTACTTC.